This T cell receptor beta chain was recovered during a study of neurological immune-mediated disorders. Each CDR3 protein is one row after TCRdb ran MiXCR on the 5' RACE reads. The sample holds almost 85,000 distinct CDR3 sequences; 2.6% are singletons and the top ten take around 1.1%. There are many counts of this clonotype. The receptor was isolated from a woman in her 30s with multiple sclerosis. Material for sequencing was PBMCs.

CDR3 in amino acids: CSARELDSETQYF. In nucleotides, the CDR3 is TGCAGTGCTAGAGAACTAGATTCGGAGACCCAGTACTTC. The gene calls are TRBV20-1 and TRBJ2-5, with TRBD2 as a possible D gene (5 bases). Germline V gene sequence: CDR1 DFQATT, CDR2 SNEGSKA (reference sequence). This CDR3 has 13 residues. The ends were cut back, 0 bases at V and 5 bases at J, with 10 bases in the middle.